This TCR beta chain stems from a study of T cells in localized non-small cell lung cancer (dated by TCRdb to the early 2020s). For context, the study as a whole: Comparing tumors with uninvolved tumor-adjacent lungs, the study looked at the T cell repertoires of roughly 250 patients with early-stage NSCLC. All 250 or so NSCLC patients in the cohort were treatment-naive and had localized lung tumors that were resected. Of the NSCLC patients, 120 to 150 were male and some 97 were female, and the mean age was approximately 64 years. The research as a whole found: Since the design was exploratory, TCR variables were selected using unadjusted p-values with no false-discovery rate correction. Because multi-region sequencing of the tumors was not done, intratumor heterogeneity could not be ruled out. Of the top 100 tumor clones, a median of 57 were detected in paired uninvolved adjacent lung; about 26 were also among that lung's top 100. Higher T cell density in blood was associated with longer overall survival, whereas higher clonality in adjacent lung was associated with shorter survival. The highest T cell clonality was observed in uninvolved tumor-adjacent lung, where clonality exceeded that of tumor, suggesting that antigenic responses were more focused in uninvolved tumor-adjacent lung.

CDR1 and CDR2, per the germline V gene (reference sequence), are MNHEY and SMNVEV. The CDR3, from cysteine to phenylalanine, totals 15 residues. Only the CDR3 portion is preserved as DNA: 45 bases, with reading frame beginning at the first base. Deletion took 3 bases off V and 5 bases off J, with a span of 11 bases between the germline ends. At diagnosis, tumor, uninvolved tumor-adjacent lung and peripheral blood were collected and then preserved as a mix of FFPE and fresh-frozen material. For TCR repertoire profiling, blood samples were analyzed in the form of peripheral blood mononuclear cells. As regards this clone: Its antigen has not been determined. No base quality values were provided; no much bigger clone lies one nucleotide off.

TCR beta CDR3 regions were sequenced from DNA using the immunoSEQ Assay. In the paper's pipeline: T cell density was computed as TCR beta template counts normalized to usable DNA estimated by amplifying housekeeping genes. Richness was estimated using the preseqR package, with extrapolation to 400,000 templates for PBMC samples and to 120,000 templates for tissue samples. Clonality was calculated as one minus Pielou's evenness. Tissue-enriched TCRs were identified by differential abundance testing using productive amino-acid clonotypes, minimum total count 5 and alpha 0.1. The Jaccard Index and the Morisita Overlap Index were used to quantify repertoire overlap between compartments. GLIPH grouped TCR beta CDR3s together with public tetramer-defined viral CDR3s, and a viral motif had to include at least three viral sequences and also show V-gene enrichment. TCRdb provides this immuneACCESS table in a form limited to in-frame rearrangements. Some clones are lacking; in checked studies, under half of them reflect an unresolved V gene, and why the rest are absent is not known. Clonal size and the V and J genes are those of that table, whereas D and trimming came from the DNA. This sample lists around 100,000 clones; about nine tenths were detected once. The biggest ten clones account for 15% of the sample.

The sample was peripheral blood, taken before any cancer treatment. Rearrangement joined TRBV27 to TRBJ1-6; TRBD1 could be the D gene, as 5 bases match. The receptor was isolated from a man between 40 and 75 years old with stage I squamous cell lung carcinoma. The nucleotide sequence reads as follows: TGTGCCAGCAGTTTGGGGGGTTACGATAATTCACCCCTCCACTTT. Its amino acids are CASSLGGYDNSPLHF.